This T cell receptor (beta chain) was recovered during a study of blood T cell repertoires in COVID-19. For the study at large: T cells, B-cell-depleted T cells, or PBMCs supplied cDNA or gDNA.

Trimming cost V 0 bases and J 10 bases, with 25 bases left between them. The CDR3 has 18 residues. Germline-derived CDR1 and CDR2 are MNHNS and SASEGT. The repertoire was sequenced with immunoSEQ multiplex PCR; TCRdb's copy has only in-frame clones and lacks some. The sample holds approximately 60,000 clones, more than 65% seen once. Sequencing input: peripheral blood. The TCR comes from a human donor in a cohort sampled during active COVID-19. This sequence joins TRBV6-1 and TRBJ2-1, with D perhaps matching TRBD2 (5 bases). CDR3 sequence: CASSEAGLGPIAPGEQFF. CDR3 nucleotide sequence: TGTGCCAGCAGTGAAGCAGGACTCGGCCCGATAGCCCCGGGGGAGCAGTTCTTC.